The 20 T cell receptor beta chains below come from one sample, sequenced in a study of Graves' ophthalmopathy and Graves' hyperthyroidism. Amplification of the TCR beta CDR3 regions used RNA transcripts (as template). The library came from an HTBI-primed first-round RT-PCR and a second-round multiplex PCR. One entry per CDR3 protein, called by TCRdb with MiXCR from the multiplex PCR reads. Among about 210,000 distinct CDR3 sequences listed, over 25% were seen once. Specimen: peripheral blood. The receptors derive from a man between 45 and 60 years old with Graves' ophthalmopathy.

This clonotype showed up many times. The rearrangement links TRBV6-6 to TRBJ2-7; 8 bases align to TRBD1. Trimming removed 5 bases from V and 5 bases from J; junction bases left unmatched: 23. Per germline, CDR1 MNHNY and CDR2 SVGAGI (reference sequence). The CDR3 totals 19 residues. For the CDR3, the DNA is TGTGCCAGCAGTCCTACCCTCGGCAGGGGGCGAGGGTCGGCAAACGAGCAGTACTTC. This encodes CASSPTLGRGRGSANEQYF.

This clonotype was found many times. V gene TRBV6-1 combines with J gene TRBJ1-1; D unclear. Germline CDR1 reads MNHNS; CDR2 reads SASEGT. V was pared by 6 bases and J by 8 bases, with 10 bases between. This CDR3 has 11 residues. CDR3 sequence reads: CASRGPREAFF. The CDR3 DNA is TGTGCCAGCAGAGGCCCAAGGGAAGCTTTCTTT.

This clonotype has at least ten counts. The chain combines TRBV11-2 with TRBJ2-5; 11 bases agree with TRBD1. Germline V gives CDR1 SGHAT, CDR2 FQNNGV. This CDR3 is built from 20 residues. The ends lost 3 bases at V and 4 bases at J; junction bases unmatched: 19. This chain's CDR3 is CASSFPGQGARAPVRETQYF. CDR3 bases: TGTGCCAGCAGCTTCCCCGGACAGGGGGCTAGAGCTCCCGTTAGAGAGACCCAGTACTTC.

This chain links TRBV12-3 or TRBV12-4 with TRBJ1-6; D not resolved. Trimming left V 3 bases short and J 5 bases short, with 11 bases between. The CDR3 sequence is 15 residues long. CDR3 in amino acids: CASSLSYPNNSPLHF. The CDR3 region has the DNA TGTGCCAGCAGTTTGTCCTACCCTAATAATTCACCCCTCCACTTT.

This clonotype was counted only a few times. The chain is built from TRBV20-1 and TRBJ2-7; 7 nucleotides line up with TRBD1. V shed 6 bases and J 3 bases; nucleotides not matched to a gene: 8. The CDR3 is made up of 13 amino acids. CDR1 and CDR2 from the germline V gene are DFQATT and SNEGSKA (reference sequence). The CDR3 region is CSAKGDRDYEQYF. CDR3 in DNA: TGCAGTGCCAAAGGAGACAGGGACTACGAGCAGTACTTC.

This clonotype was seen many times. The V and J genes are TRBV20-1 and TRBJ1-2; D perhaps matches TRBD1 (6 bases). Trimming cost V 5 bases and J 7 bases, with 26 bases left between them. This CDR3 is 16 amino acids long. CDR1 is DFQATT, CDR2 SNEGSKA, per germline (reference sequence). This CDR3 is CSARPQYRANWSGYTF. As DNA, the CDR3 is TGCAGTGCTCGGCCTCAGTACAGGGCTAATTGGAGTGGCTACACCTTC.

This rearrangement joins TRBV9 to TRBJ2-5, with TRBD2 matching over 7 bases. The germline V gene has CDR1 SGDLS and CDR2 YYNGEE. Unmatched junction bases numbered 10, after V lost 3 bases and J lost 5 bases. The CDR3 runs to 15 residues. CDR3 residues: CASSASDGRMETQYF. The CDR3 DNA reads TGTGCCAGCAGCGCCTCTGACGGGAGGATGGAGACCCAGTACTTC.

The chain carries TRBV5-1 and TRBJ2-5; tentatively, D is TRBD1 (6 bases). Germline values: CDR1 SGHRS, CDR2 YFSETQ. The CDR3 totals 13 residues. Trimming left V 4 bases short and J 4 bases short, with 11 bases between. In DNA, the CDR3 is TGCGCCAGCAGCCTTTCGACAGGAGAGACCCAGTACTTC. It yields the protein CASSLSTGETQYF.

The sample holds many counts of this clonotype. This CDR3 is missing its conserved last phenylalanine or tryptophan, likely due to a read error. This chain links TRBV19 with TRBJ1-5; D gene ambiguous. The length of the CDR3 is 14 residues. Per germline, CDR1 LNHDA and CDR2 SQIVND (reference sequence). Trimming pared 6 bases from V and 1 base from J, leaving 10 bases between. This chain's CDR3 is CASRFGASNQPQHL. CDR3 nucleotide sequence: TGTGCCAGTAGATTTGGAGCGAGCAATCAGCCCCAGCATCTT.

This clonotype was found many times. The V gene is TRBV6-1, the J gene TRBJ2-2; 7 nucleotides match TRBD2. The CDR3 covers 15 residues. The germline V gene has CDR1 MNHNS and CDR2 SASEGT. V gave up 7 bases and J gave up 2 bases; unmatched junction bases: 7. CDR3 amino acids: CASKNQRDNTGELFF. CDR3 DNA sequence: TGTGCCAGCAAAAATCAGCGGGACAACACCGGGGAGCTGTTTTTT.

At least ten counts were recorded for this clonotype. The CDR3 protein is CASSYSADMNTEAFF. In DNA form, the CDR3 reads TGTGCCAGCAGTTACTCGGCAGACATGAACACTGAAGCTTTCTTT. The gene calls are TRBV6-2 or TRBV6-3 and TRBJ1-1; D call uncertain. CDR1 and CDR2 from the germline V gene are MNHEY and SVGEGT. CDR3 length: 15 residues. V lost 0 bases and J 0 bases, leaving 8 bases between the germline ends.

This clonotype was seen at least ten times. The chain joins TRBV11-3 to TRBJ2-2; D is unclear. V was clipped by 5 bases and J by 2 bases, with 6 bases between them. The V gene's germline CDR1 is SGHNT and CDR2 YENEEA. The CDR3 is 13 residues long. In nucleotides, the CDR3 is TGTGCCAGCAGCGCAGGAAACACCGGGGAGCTGTTTTTT. Translated: CASSAGNTGELFF.

The V gene is TRBV6-1, the J gene TRBJ2-2; TRBD2 aligns across 7 bases. CDR3 length: 15 residues. Germline V gene data show CDR1 as MNHNS and CDR2 as SASEGT. The trim removed 3 bases at V and 5 bases at J, leaving 6 bases unmatched. CDR3 loop: CASSDGGGETGELFF. Written as DNA, the CDR3 is TGTGCCAGCAGTGACGGGGGAGGGGAAACCGGGGAGCTGTTTTTT.

The chain joins TRBV28 to TRBJ1-1, with TRBD1 identical over 8 bases. V shed 11 bases and J 4 bases; nucleotides not matched to a gene: 12. Germline CDR1 is MDHEN and CDR2 is SYDVKM. The CDR3 contains 14 residues. The CDR3: CACRDRYSGTEAFF. The CDR3 DNA is TGTGCCTGCCGGGACAGGTATTCTGGCACTGAAGCTTTCTTT.

In this sample, this clonotype turned up many times. The gene calls are TRBV12-5 and TRBJ2-5; 7 nucleotides agree with TRBD2. The J segment lost 5 bases and the V segment lost 6 bases, leaving 6 bases of the junction unmatched. Germline loops: CDR1 LGHNT, CDR2 FRNRAP. The CDR3 has 13 amino acids. CDR3 loop: CASGRGRVETQYF. The CDR3 DNA reads TGTGCTAGTGGCCGGGGGAGGGTGGAGACCCAGTACTTC.

There are many counts of this clonotype. The chain combines TRBV28 with TRBJ2-7; tentatively, D is TRBD1 (6 bases). Germline CDR1 is MDHEN and CDR2 is SYDVKM. The CDR3 covers 15 residues. Trimming stripped 3 bases from V and 5 bases from J, with 17 bases between. The CDR3 bases are TGTGCCAGCAGTTTCCCTCCTCTCAGGGGCGACGAGCAGTACTTC. Translating gives CASSFPPLRGDEQYF.

This rearrangement joins TRBV6-2 or TRBV6-3 to TRBJ2-5, with 12 bases aligning to TRBD2. Looked up from germline, CDR1 is MNHEY and CDR2 is SVGEGT. CDR3 length: 14 residues. Germline trimming cut 9 bases from V and 2 bases from J; bases unmatched to any gene: 4. CDR3 amino acids: CASGTSGRQETQYF. The CDR3 nucleotides are TGTGCCAGTGGGACTAGCGGGCGACAAGAGACCCAGTACTTC.

This clonotype was picked up many times. The V and J genes are TRBV28 and TRBJ2-5; D may be TRBD1 (5 bases). Germline V gene data show CDR1 as MDHEN and CDR2 as SYDVKM. The germline V and J ends were trimmed by 6 bases and 5 bases, with 19 bases remaining between them. The CDR3 spans 15 residues. DNA of the CDR3: TGTGCCAGCAGACAAGACCGGGCAGGGTTCGAGACCCAGTACTTC. Translating gives CASRQDRAGFETQYF.

In this sample, this clonotype turned up many times. The rearrangement uses TRBV5-4 and TRBJ1-1, with D possibly matching TRBD1 (5 bases). The CDR3 is 15 amino acids. Germline lookup yields CDR1 SGHNT and CDR2 YYREEE (reference sequence). Trimming cost V 3 bases and J 0 bases, with 12 bases left between them. Written as DNA, the CDR3 is TGTGCCAGCAGCTCAGGCGGGGGGGTGAACACTGAAGCTTTCTTT. Amino acids: CASSSGGGVNTEAFF.

This sequence joins TRBV7-3 and TRBJ1-1, with D unclear. V was shortened by 5 bases and J by 4 bases, with 11 bases between the two germline ends. Per germline, CDR1 SGHTA and CDR2 FQGTGA. The CDR3 is made up of 13 amino acids. This chain's CDR3 is CASSDPSGTEAFF. CDR3 nucleotides: TGTGCCAGCAGCGACCCGTCGGGCACTGAAGCTTTCTTT.